The 7 T cell receptor beta chains listed next were all sequenced from one sample in a study of high-grade serous ovarian cancer treatment subgroups. Tumor samples were obtained before definitive surgery or chemotherapy. TCRdb keeps only in-frame clones here, not all; method: immunoSEQ multiplex PCR. The sample lists 5,000 to 6,000 clones; 65% to 75% were seen once. Sequenced: tumor tissue. The receptors originated from a human patient with high-grade serous ovarian cancer.

This clone was counted only a few times. The V gene is TRBV7-9, the J gene TRBJ1-2; perhaps TRBD1 as D (5 bases). V lost 6 bases to trimming and J lost 9 bases, with 20 bases between them. Germline-derived CDR1 and CDR2 are SEHNR and FQNEAQ (reference sequence). CDR3 size: 14 residues. As DNA, the CDR3 is TGTGCCAGCAGTGACGATATTAGACAGAGTAGCTACACCTTC. This translates into CASSDDIRQSSYTF. The full variable domain, with the rest looked up from reference TRBV7-9 and TRBJ1-2, is DTGVSQNPRHKITKRGQNVTFRCDPISEHNRLYWYRQTLGQGPEFLTYFQNEAQLEKSRLLSDRFSAERPKGSFSTLEIQRTEQGDSAMYLCASSDDIRQSSYTFGSGTRLTVV.

The genes are TRBV6-5 and TRBJ2-4, with unresolved D. CDR1 is MNHEY, CDR2 SVGAGI, per germline. The ends were cut back, 10 bases at V and 12 bases at J, with 16 bases in the middle. The length of the CDR3 is 11 residues. CDR3 nucleotide sequence: TGTGCCAACAAGGGTTCGGGCGATCAGTACTTC. This encodes CANKGSGDQYF.

The rearrangement uses TRBV18 and TRBJ2-2, with 10 bases that match TRBD1. The CDR3 is made up of 16 amino acids. Trimming took 4 bases from V and 4 from J; bases not matched to a gene: 6. Per germline, CDR1 KGHSH and CDR2 LQKENI. The CDR3: CASSQSGTGATGELFF. The DNA for the CDR3 is TGTGCCAGCTCACAGTCCGGGACAGGGGCCACCGGGGAGCTGTTTTTT. Full variable domain (missing parts from reference TRBV18 and TRBJ2-2): NAGVMQNPRHLVRRRGQEARLRCSPMKGHSHVYWYRQLPEEGLKFMVYLQKENIIDESGMPKERFSAEFPKEGPSILRIQQVVRGDSAAYFCASSQSGTGATGELFFGEGSRLTVL.

The genes are TRBV7-2 and TRBJ2-5; TRBD1 aligns across 8 bases. This CDR3 contains 17 residues. Unmatched junction bases numbered 11, after V lost 1 base and J lost 4 bases. The V gene's germline CDR1 is SGHTA and CDR2 FQGNSA. CDR3 nucleotides: TGTGCCAGCAGCTTAGGATATGACAGGGGAAGCGCAGAGACCCAGTACTTC. Translation gives CASSLGYDRGSAETQYF.

This clone was seen a handful of times. CDR3 loop: CASSDLAGGGDTQYF. The CDR3, as DNA: TGTGCCAGCAGTGATCTCGCGGGGGGAGGGGATACGCAGTATTTT. The V and J genes are TRBV6-1 and TRBJ2-3, with TRBD2 matching 8 bases. CDR3 size: 15 residues. Losses at the gene ends were 3 bases for V and 6 bases for J; bases not matched to a gene: 8. Germline V gene data show CDR1 as MNHNS and CDR2 as SASEGT.

The CDR3 here is CASSSQRTGGNTEAFF. The CDR3 nucleotides read TGTGCCAGCAGCTCACAAAGGACAGGGGGGAACACTGAAGCTTTCTTT. The V call is TRBV7-9, the J call TRBJ1-1, with 10 positions matching TRBD1. The J segment lost 1 base and the V segment lost 4 bases, leaving 6 bases of the junction unmatched. CDR1 and CDR2 (germline): SEHNR, FQNEAQ (reference sequence). The CDR3 is 16 residues long.

The genes are TRBV9 and TRBJ1-1; tentatively, D is TRBD1 (5 bases). Germline V lookup: CDR1 SGDLS, CDR2 YYNGEE. The CDR3 totals 14 residues. Trimming shortened V by 0 bases and J by 3 bases, and 9 bases separated the two germline ends. The CDR3 bases are TGTGCCAGCAGCGTAGTGGGGGAGGACACTGAAGCTTTCTTT. Translated: CASSVVGEDTEAFF. Combining the CDR3 with reference TRBV9 and TRBJ1-1 gives the whole variable domain DSGVTQTPKHLITATGQRVTLRCSPRSGDLSVYWYQQSLDQGLQFLIQYYNGEERAKGNILERFSAQQFPDLHSELNLSSLELGDSALYFCASSVVGEDTEAFFGQGTRLTVV.